Below are 21 T cell receptor beta chains sequenced from a single sample in a study of T cell repertoires in cytomegalovirus infection. TCRdb independently ran MiXCR on the reads; one entry per CDR3 protein. The sample holds under 850,000 distinct CDR3 sequences, under 40% seen once. The sequenced sample consisted of PBMCs. These receptors all stem from a human donor in good health (CMV status not recorded). Some clones in this sample may be carry-over from other donors' samples.

The chain combines TRBV19 with TRBJ1-6, with TRBD1 as a possible D gene (5 bases). This CDR3 comprises 18 residues. V gave up 3 bases and J gave up 0 bases, with 15 bases separating them. Germline V gene lookup returns CDR1 LNHDA and CDR2 SQIVND (reference sequence). The CDR3 sequence is CASSMDQRGHSYNSPLHF. CDR3 sequence (DNA): TGTGCCAGTAGTATGGATCAGAGGGGCCACTCCTATAATTCACCCCTCCACTTT. Combining the CDR3 with reference TRBV19 and TRBJ1-6 gives the whole variable domain DGGITQSPKYLFRKEGQNVTLSCEQNLNHDAMYWYRQDPGQGLRLIYYSQIVNDFQKGDIAEGYSVSREKKESFPLTVTSAQKNPTAFYLCASSMDQRGHSYNSPLHFGNGTRLTVT.

This clonotype was recorded a few times. V usage is TRBV27 and J usage is TRBJ2-3; D unclear. This CDR3 contains 16 residues. Trimming removed 3 bases from V and 0 bases from J, with 13 bases in between. Germline loops: CDR1 MNHEY, CDR2 SMNVEV (reference sequence). The CDR3 DNA follows: TGTGCCAGCAGTTTTGGTTTGGGTCGGAGCACAGATACGCAGTATTTT. Its translation: CASSFGLGRSTDTQYF.

CDR3 loop: CASSRPPGVPREQYF. The CDR3 DNA reads TGTGCCAGCAGCCGACCCCCGGGGGTTCCTCGCGAGCAGTACTTC. The chain carries TRBV7-8 and TRBJ2-7, with D perhaps TRBD2 (6 bases). V lost 5 bases and J lost 6, with 20 bases in between. This CDR3 is built from 15 residues. The germline CDR1 and CDR2 sequences are SGHVS and FQNEAQ.

The chain recombines TRBV3-1 with TRBJ2-1; 12 bases match TRBD2. J lost 5 bases, V lost 3 bases, and 8 bases had no gene match. The CDR3 loop spans 17 amino acids. Germline assignment: CDR1 LGHDT and CDR2 YNNKEL (reference sequence). The CDR3 reads CASSHFNGLAGNNEQFF. The CDR3 region has the DNA TGTGCCAGCAGCCATTTTAATGGACTAGCGGGAAACAATGAGCAGTTCTTC.

The genes are TRBV20-1 and TRBJ2-1, with a tentative D call TRBD1 (5 bases). Per germline, CDR1 DFQATT and CDR2 SNEGSKA (reference sequence). V was clipped by 1 base and J by 0 bases, with 13 bases between them. The CDR3 totals 16 residues. In DNA, the CDR3 is TGCAGTGCTAGAGTCTGGGGCCTAACCTCCTACAATGAGCAGTTCTTC. Encoded protein: CSARVWGLTSYNEQFF.

The chain carries TRBV10-3 and TRBJ2-7; TRBD1 matches at 9 bases. The V segment lost 4 bases and the J segment 2 bases; nucleotides outside the gene matches: 6. Germline V gene data show CDR1 as ENHRY and CDR2 as SYGVKD. This CDR3 is 15 amino acids long. This CDR3 reads CAISGDRVGPYEQYF. The CDR3 DNA sequence: TGTGCCATCAGTGGGGACAGGGTTGGACCCTACGAGCAGTACTTC.

V usage is TRBV30 and J usage is TRBJ2-1; perhaps TRBD2 as D (6 bases). The germline V gene has CDR1 GTSNPN and CDR2 SVGIG (reference sequence). The V end was cut by 5 bases, the J end by 0 bases, with 14 bases between. The CDR3 loop spans 15 amino acids. The CDR3 DNA reads TGTGCCTGGGGAAGGGACTCGAGCTCCTACAATGAGCAGTTCTTC. It encodes CAWGRDSSSYNEQFF.

This clonotype was seen a handful of times. The chain joins TRBV20-1 to TRBJ2-7; 7 positions match TRBD1. The V gene end was trimmed by 6 bases and the J gene end by 5 bases; junction bases not matched to a gene: 16. Germline CDR1 DFQATT, CDR2 SNEGSKA (reference sequence). The CDR3 extends over 15 amino acids. CDR3 sequence reads: CSARMDRPPPHEQYF. CDR3 coding DNA: TGCAGTGCAAGGATGGACAGGCCACCCCCTCACGAGCAGTACTTC.

This clonotype has a handful of counts. The V and J genes are TRBV4-1 and TRBJ2-3; 8 nucleotides agree with TRBD2. The junction had 7 bases not matched to a gene; V was cut back by 2 bases and J by 3 bases. In germline, CDR1 is MGHRA, CDR2 YSYEKL. CDR3 length: 16 residues. The CDR3 bases are TGCGCCAGCAGCCAAACAGCGGGGGTTATTACAGATACGCAGTATTTT. Amino acids: CASSQTAGVITDTQYF.

A note on this clonotype: Being one base from a much bigger clone, this may be a read error. This sequence joins TRBV7-2 and TRBJ2-7; D might be TRBD1 (6 bases). Germline V gene data show CDR1 as SGHTA and CDR2 as FQGNSA. Trimming took 4 bases from V and 0 from J, leaving 13 bases between them. The CDR3 covers 15 residues. As DNA, the CDR3 is TGTGCCAGCAGCTGGGGGCAGGGCCGCTCCTACGAGCAGTACTTC. Protein: CASSWGQGRSYEQYF.

This clonotype occurred a few times. J is TRBJ1-1 and V is TRBV20-1; D gene unclear. Looked up from germline, CDR1 is DFQATT and CDR2 is SNEGSKA (reference sequence). The CDR3 is 11 residues long. The V end was cut by 3 bases, the J end by 1 base, with 3 bases between. Here the CDR3 DNA reads TGCAGTGCTAGGAAGAACACTGAAGCTTTCTTT. It is translated as CSARKNTEAFF.

J is TRBJ1-5 and V is TRBV28; a weak D match, TRBD1 (5 bases). This CDR3 comprises 14 residues. CDR1 and CDR2 from the germline V gene are MDHEN and SYDVKM. Trimming took off 6 bases at V and 7 bases at J, with 16 bases between the two ends. The chain's CDR3 is CASSSTGGFQPQHF. The CDR3 DNA sequence: TGTGCCAGCAGCTCAACCGGGGGTTTCCAGCCCCAGCATTTT.

This chain uses TRBV5-1 with TRBJ2-7; D gene ambiguous. Trimming stripped 4 bases from V and 7 bases from J, with 27 bases between. This CDR3 is built from 17 residues. Germline V gives CDR1 SGHRS, CDR2 YFSETQ. The CDR3 reads CASSPHSAGPTITEQYF. The CDR3 nucleotides are TGCGCCAGCAGCCCACACTCCGCCGGACCTACAATCACGGAGCAGTACTTC. The full variable domain, completed using reference TRBV5-1 and TRBJ2-7, is KAGVTQTPRYLIKTRGQQVTLSCSPISGHRSVSWYQQTPGQGLQFLFEYFSETQRNKGNFPGRFSGRQFSNSRSEMNVSTLELGDSALYLCASSPHSAGPTITEQYFGPGTRLTVT.

The rearrangement links TRBV5-4 to TRBJ1-1; D unclear. Per the germline V gene, CDR1 is SGHNT and CDR2 is YYREEE (reference sequence). The V end lost 4 bases, the J end lost 5 bases, and 15 bases lay between the germline ends. This CDR3 spans 14 amino acids. CDR3 region: CASSKTGPRTEAFF. CDR3 bases: TGTGCCAGCAGCAAGACGGGCCCCCGAACTGAAGCTTTCTTT.

The chain has TRBV27 and TRBJ1-1; 8 nucleotides agree with TRBD1. This CDR3 is built from 16 residues. Germline loops: CDR1 MNHEY, CDR2 SMNVEV (reference sequence). The trim removed 3 bases at V and 1 base at J, leaving 7 bases unmatched. This chain's CDR3 is CASSFSQGEWNTEAFF. Here the CDR3 DNA reads TGTGCCAGCAGTTTCTCACAGGGGGAATGGAACACTGAAGCTTTCTTT.

This clonotype was seen at least ten times. The chain uses TRBV7-2 and TRBJ1-4; 7 bases match TRBD1. The germline V gene has CDR1 SGHTA and CDR2 FQGNSA. The junction had 6 bases not matched to a gene; V was cut back by 5 bases and J by 6 bases. The CDR3 has 14 residues. The CDR3 protein is CASSSRDSDEKLFF. CDR3 coding DNA: TGTGCCAGCAGCAGCCGGGACAGCGATGAAAAACTGTTTTTT.

This clonotype was observed a few times. The chain uses TRBV29-1 and TRBJ2-7; D is undetermined. V was shortened by 3 bases and J by 0 bases, with 12 bases between the two germline ends. Germline-derived CDR1 and CDR2 are SQVTM and ANQGSEA. CDR3 length equals 14 residues. CDR3 DNA sequence: TGCAGCGTTGATTTTGGTGGGATCTCCTACGAGCAGTACTTC. Encoded protein: CSVDFGGISYEQYF.

This clonotype has just one count. This rearrangement joins TRBV29-1 to TRBJ2-1; weak D call: TRBD1 (6 bases). V was shortened by 4 bases and J by 3 bases, with 16 bases between the two germline ends. The CDR3 sequence is 15 residues long. In germline, CDR1 is SQVTM, CDR2 ANQGSEA. The DNA for the CDR3 is TGCAGCGTTGTAGGGAGCGGACAGATCTACAATGAGCAGTTCTTC. As protein: CSVVGSGQIYNEQFF.

This clonotype was counted at least ten times. The rearrangement links TRBV7-2 to TRBJ1-2; 8 positions match TRBD1. V shed 7 bases, J shed 6 bases, and the junction held 19 bases outside the gene matches. This CDR3 contains 17 residues. Germline loops: CDR1 SGHTA, CDR2 FQGNSA. This CDR3 reads CASKQGGAGGLPHGYTF. The CDR3 nucleotides read TGTGCCAGCAAACAAGGAGGGGCAGGGGGCTTACCTCATGGCTACACCTTC.

This clonotype was seen more than once but under ten times. V gene TRBV10-3 combines with J gene TRBJ2-1; 7 bases map to TRBD2. With V trimmed by 10 bases and J by 7 bases, 19 bases remained unmatched. This CDR3 is built from 16 residues. The V gene's germline CDR1 is ENHRY and CDR2 SYGVKD. The CDR3 DNA sequence: TGTGCCACAGATGGCCCTGGGGGAGGGCCTGGTAATGAGCAGTTCTTC. Translating it yields CATDGPGGGPGNEQFF.

This chain connects TRBV6-4 to TRBJ2-7; no firm D call. Germline values: CDR1 MRHNA, CDR2 SNTAGT. V was pared by 5 bases and J by 5 bases, with 22 bases between. This CDR3 is built from 16 residues. DNA of the CDR3: TGTGCCAGCAGTTCAATAACGCCGGGCCCTCCACACGAGCAGTACTTC. The encoded protein is CASSSITPGPPHEQYF.